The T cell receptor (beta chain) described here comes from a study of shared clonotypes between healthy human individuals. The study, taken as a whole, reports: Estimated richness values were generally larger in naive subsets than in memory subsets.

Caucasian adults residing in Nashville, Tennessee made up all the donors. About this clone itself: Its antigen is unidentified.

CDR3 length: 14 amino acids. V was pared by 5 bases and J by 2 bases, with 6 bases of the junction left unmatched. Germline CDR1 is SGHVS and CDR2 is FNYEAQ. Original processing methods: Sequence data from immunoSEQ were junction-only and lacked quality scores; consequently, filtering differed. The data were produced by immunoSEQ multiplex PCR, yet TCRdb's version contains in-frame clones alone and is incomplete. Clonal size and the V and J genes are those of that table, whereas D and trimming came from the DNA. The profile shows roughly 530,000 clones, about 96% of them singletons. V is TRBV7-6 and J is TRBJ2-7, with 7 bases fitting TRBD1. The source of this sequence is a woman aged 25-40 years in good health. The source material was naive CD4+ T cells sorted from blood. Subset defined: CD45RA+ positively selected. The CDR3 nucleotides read TGTGCCAGCAGCCTAAGACAGGGAGCCTACGAGCAGTACTTC. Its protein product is CASSLRQGAYEQYF.